Below, 13 T cell receptor beta chains from the same sample are listed, as sequenced in a study of cytomegalovirus exposure and HLA in healthy donors. A multiplex PCR was run with 60 Vbeta primers and 13 Jbeta primers. The table came from immunoSEQ multiplex PCR; TCRdb's copy has only in-frame clones and leaves some out. This table holds hundreds of thousands of clones, around four fifths found once. The sample comprised PBMCs. The source of these receptors is a woman aged 40-49 years in good health and CMV-seronegative.

The chain uses TRBV7-6 and TRBJ1-1; 11 bases align to TRBD1. The CDR3 contains 18 residues. Germline V lookup: CDR1 SGHVS, CDR2 FNYEAQ. V was clipped by 5 bases and J by 3 bases; unmatched bases: 14. The CDR3 loop is CASSQMRDRGAWDTEAFF. For the CDR3, the DNA is TGTGCCAGCAGCCAAATGCGGGACAGGGGGGCTTGGGACACTGAAGCTTTCTTT. Based on the CDR3 plus reference TRBV7-6 and TRBJ1-1, the full variable domain is GAGVSQSPRYKVTKRGQDVALRCDPISGHVSLYWYRQALGQGPEFLTYFNYEAQQDKSGLPNDRFSAERPEGSISTLTIQRTEQRDSAMYRCASSQMRDRGAWDTEAFFGQGTRLTVV.

The rearrangement links TRBV5-1 to TRBJ1-1, with a possible D match to TRBD1 (5 bases). V was cut by 1 base and J by 3 bases, with 10 bases left in between. This CDR3 has 14 amino acids. Germline CDR1 reads SGHRS; CDR2 reads YFSETQ. CDR3 region: CASSLMAGDTEAFF. CDR3 DNA: TGCGCCAGCAGCTTGATGGCGGGGGACACTGAAGCTTTCTTT.

The sample holds a few counts of this clone. One end of the junction varies from germline; a read error may be responsible. This sequence joins TRBV4-1 and TRBJ2-1, with a possible D match to TRBD1 (6 bases). Germline CDR1 and CDR2: MGHRA and YSYEKL. This CDR3 has 13 amino acids. CDR3 amino acids: CASSPPERGSWIF. CDR3 DNA sequence: TGCGCCAGCAGCCCCCCGGAGAGGGGGTCTTGGATCTTC.

The chain recombines TRBV28 with TRBJ1-5, with D possibly TRBD1 on 5 matching bases. This CDR3 spans 14 amino acids. Germline V CDR1 and CDR2: MDHEN, SYDVKM. Trimming cost V 6 bases and J 3 bases, with 12 bases left between them. CDR3 amino acids: CASRLQVLNQPQHF. CDR3 nucleotides: TGTGCCAGCAGACTACAGGTTCTCAATCAGCCCCAGCATTTT.

This clone was picked up a small number of times. The rearrangement links TRBV6-4 to TRBJ2-1, with 7 bases lining up with TRBD2. V shed 0 bases, J shed 9 bases, and the junction held 11 bases outside the gene matches. Germline V lookup: CDR1 MRHNA, CDR2 SNTAGT. This CDR3 region has 16 residues. CDR3 DNA: TGTGCCAGCAGTGACTCGATCGCGGGGGTGGGCAGTGAGCAGTTCTTC. Translation: CASSDSIAGVGSEQFF.

CDR3 region: CASSAQGTENSPLHF. DNA of the CDR3: TGTGCCAGCTCCGCCCAGGGGACAGAGAATTCACCCCTCCACTTT. This rearrangement joins TRBV18 to TRBJ1-6, with 7 positions matching TRBD1. With 6 bases clipped from V and 7 bases from J, the junction kept 9 bases outside the gene matches. Germline CDR1 reads KGHSH; CDR2 reads LQKENI. CDR3 size: 15 residues.

The chain recombines TRBV11-2 with TRBJ1-3, with a possible D match to TRBD1 (5 bases). CDR1 and CDR2 (germline): SGHAT, FQNNGV. Trimming removed 3 bases at V and 9 bases at J, with 15 bases between. CDR3 length: 14 amino acids. This chain's CDR3 is CASSFRDGSGTIYF. In DNA, the CDR3 is TGTGCCAGCAGCTTCAGGGACGGGAGCGGCACCATATATTTT.

The J gene is TRBJ2-5, the V gene TRBV5-4; 15 nucleotides agree with TRBD2. V trimming: 4 bases; J trimming: 4 bases; junction bases outside the gene matches: 5. Germline V CDR1 and CDR2: SGHNT, YYREEE (reference sequence). There are 16 residues in the CDR3. The CDR3 is CASSRTSGGAGETQYF. The CDR3 DNA is TGTGCCAGCAGCCGGACTAGCGGGGGGGCGGGAGAGACCCAGTACTTC.

The chain joins TRBV2 to TRBJ1-6; 7 positions match TRBD1. Trimming removed 4 bases from V and 3 bases from J; junction bases left unmatched: 6. The CDR3 has 16 residues. Germline loops: CDR1 SNHLY, CDR2 FYNNEI. CDR3 in amino acids: CASSGGTELYNSPLHF. As DNA, the CDR3 is TGTGCCAGCAGTGGAGGGACAGAACTCTATAATTCACCCCTCCACTTT.

The V and J genes are TRBV28 and TRBJ1-5; D unclear. V gave up 1 base and J gave up 5 bases, with 9 bases separating them. CDR3 length: 14 residues. Germline CDR1 and CDR2: MDHEN and SYDVKM. The CDR3 spells CASSLLGVHQPQHF. The CDR3 DNA is TGTGCCAGCAGTTTATTAGGAGTTCATCAGCCCCAGCATTTT. The variable domain in full, completed from reference TRBV28 and TRBJ1-5, reads DVKVTQSSRYLVKRTGEKVFLECVQDMDHENMFWYRQDPGLGLRLIYFSYDVKMKEKGDIPEGYSVSREKKERFSLILESASTNQTSMYLCASSLLGVHQPQHFGDGTRLSIL.

The CDR3 DNA reads as TGTGCCAGCAGCCTAACAGTGACCTATGGCTACACCTTC. It yields the protein CASSLTVTYGYTF. The chain joins TRBV6-6 to TRBJ1-2; D gene ambiguous. V dropped 6 bases and J dropped 4 bases, with 12 bases sitting between them. Germline V CDR1 and CDR2: MNHNY, SVGAGI (reference sequence). The CDR3 loop spans 13 amino acids.

This clone appeared a single time. The rearrangement joins TRBV6-5 to TRBJ1-4, with 7 nucleotides matching TRBD1. The germline CDR1 and CDR2 sequences are MNHEY and SVGAGI. V gave up 8 bases and J gave up 8 bases; unmatched junction bases: 11. The CDR3 runs to 14 residues. The CDR3 sequence: CASAGMTGSEKLFF. CDR3 bases: TGTGCCAGCGCAGGGATGACAGGGTCCGAAAAACTGTTTTTT.

The chain links TRBV7-9 to TRBJ1-3; D is unclear. In germline, CDR1 is SEHNR, CDR2 FQNEAQ (reference sequence). The CDR3 is 15 amino acids. Trimming removed 7 bases at V and 0 bases at J, with 13 bases between. CDR3 amino acids: CASTRTAFSGNTIYF. The DNA for the CDR3 is TGTGCCAGCACCCGAACAGCATTCTCTGGAAACACCATATATTTT. Full variable domain (missing parts from reference TRBV7-9 and TRBJ1-3): DTGVSQNPRHKITKRGQNVTFRCDPISEHNRLYWYRQTLGQGPEFLTYFQNEAQLEKSRLLSDRFSAERPKGSFSTLEIQRTEQGDSAMYLCASTRTAFSGNTIYFGEGSWLTVV.